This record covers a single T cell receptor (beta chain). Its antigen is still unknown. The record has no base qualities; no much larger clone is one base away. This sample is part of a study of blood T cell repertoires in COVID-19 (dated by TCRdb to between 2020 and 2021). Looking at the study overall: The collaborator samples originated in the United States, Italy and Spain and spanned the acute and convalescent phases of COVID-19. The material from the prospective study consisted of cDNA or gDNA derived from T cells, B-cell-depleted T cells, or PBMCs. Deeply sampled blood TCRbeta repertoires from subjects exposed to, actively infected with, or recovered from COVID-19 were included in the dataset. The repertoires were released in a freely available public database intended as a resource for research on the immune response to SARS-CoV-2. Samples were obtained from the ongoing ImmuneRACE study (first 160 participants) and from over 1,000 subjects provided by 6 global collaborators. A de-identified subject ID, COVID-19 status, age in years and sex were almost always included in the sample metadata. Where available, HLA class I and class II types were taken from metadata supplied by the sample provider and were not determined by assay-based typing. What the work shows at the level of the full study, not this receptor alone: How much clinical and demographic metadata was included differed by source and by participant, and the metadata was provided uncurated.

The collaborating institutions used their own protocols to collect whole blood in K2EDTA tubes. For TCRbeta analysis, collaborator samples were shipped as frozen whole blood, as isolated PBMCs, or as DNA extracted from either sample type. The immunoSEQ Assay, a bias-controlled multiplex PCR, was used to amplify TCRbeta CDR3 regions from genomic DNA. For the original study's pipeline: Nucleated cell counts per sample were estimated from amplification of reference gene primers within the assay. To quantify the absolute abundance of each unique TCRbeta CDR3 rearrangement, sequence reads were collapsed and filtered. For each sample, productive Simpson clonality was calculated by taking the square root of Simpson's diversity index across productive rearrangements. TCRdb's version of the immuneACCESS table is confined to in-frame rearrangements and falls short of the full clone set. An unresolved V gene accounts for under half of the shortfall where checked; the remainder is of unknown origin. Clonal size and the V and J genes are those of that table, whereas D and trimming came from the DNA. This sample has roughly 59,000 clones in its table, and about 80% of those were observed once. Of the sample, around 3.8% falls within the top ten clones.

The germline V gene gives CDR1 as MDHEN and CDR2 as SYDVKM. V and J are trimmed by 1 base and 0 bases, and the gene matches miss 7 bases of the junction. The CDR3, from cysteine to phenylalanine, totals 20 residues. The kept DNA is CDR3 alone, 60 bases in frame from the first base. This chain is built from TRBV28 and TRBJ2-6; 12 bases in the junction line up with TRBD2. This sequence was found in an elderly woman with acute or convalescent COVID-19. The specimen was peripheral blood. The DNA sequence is TGTGCCAGCAGTTTATACCTAGCGGGGGGGATCAACTCTGGGGCCAACGTCCTGACTTTC. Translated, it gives CASSLYLAGGINSGANVLTF.